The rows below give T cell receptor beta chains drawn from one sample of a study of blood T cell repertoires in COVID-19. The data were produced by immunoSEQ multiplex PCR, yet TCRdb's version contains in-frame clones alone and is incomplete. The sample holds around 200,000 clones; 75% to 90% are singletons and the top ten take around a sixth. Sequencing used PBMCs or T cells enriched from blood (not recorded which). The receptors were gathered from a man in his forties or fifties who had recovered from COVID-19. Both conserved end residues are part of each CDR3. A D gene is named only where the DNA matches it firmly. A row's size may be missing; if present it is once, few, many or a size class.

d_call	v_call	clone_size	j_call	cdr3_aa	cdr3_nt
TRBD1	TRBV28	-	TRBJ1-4	CASRKPGSGGPRNEKLFF	TGTGCCAGCAGAAAACCCGGGTCAGGGGGCCCACGTAATGAAAAACTGTTTTTT
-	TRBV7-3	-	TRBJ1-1	CASSLHRNTEAFF	TGTGCCAGCAGCCTACACAGGAACACTGAAGCTTTCTTT
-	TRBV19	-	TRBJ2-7	CASSKGPGNSRAPIYEQYF	TGTGCCAGTAGTAAGGGGCCAGGAAATTCTAGGGCTCCGATCTACGAGCAGTACTTC
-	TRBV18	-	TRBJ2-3	CASSTLADTQYF	TGTGCCAGCTCCACCTTAGCAGATACGCAGTATTTT
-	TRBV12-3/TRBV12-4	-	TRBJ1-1	CASSVNRVGEAFF	TGTGCCAGCAGTGTTAACAGGGTTGGTGAAGCTTTCTTT
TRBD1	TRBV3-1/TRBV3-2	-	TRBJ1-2	CASSHVRDRDYGYTF	TGTGCCAGCAGCCACGTCCGGGACAGGGACTATGGCTACACCTTC
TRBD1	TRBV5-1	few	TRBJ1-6	CASSLKGGGSPLHF	TGCGCCAGCAGCTTAAAAGGGGGCGGTTCACCCCTCCACTTT
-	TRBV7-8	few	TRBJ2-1	CASSIRGLYNEQFF	TGTGCCAGCAGCATAAGGGGTCTTTACAATGAGCAGTTCTTC
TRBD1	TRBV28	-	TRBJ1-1	CASSRTGRWTEAFF	TGTGCCAGCAGTCGGACAGGGAGGTGGACTGAAGCTTTCTTT
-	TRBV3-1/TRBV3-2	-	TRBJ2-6	CASSQVVVADHGANVLTF	TGTGCCAGCAGCCAAGTTGTGGTAGCGGACCATGGGGCCAACGTCCTGACTTTC
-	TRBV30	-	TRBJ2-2	CAWKRGGTGELFF	TGTGCCTGGAAGAGGGGGGGCACCGGGGAGCTGTTTTTT
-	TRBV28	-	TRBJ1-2	CASSSPIGGRDGYTF	TGTGCCAGCAGTTCCCCCATAGGGGGAAGAGATGGCTACACCTTC
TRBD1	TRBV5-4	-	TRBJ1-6	CASSLDGGQSNIALHF	TGTGCCAGCAGCTTGGATGGGGGACAGAGTAACATTGCCCTCCACTTT
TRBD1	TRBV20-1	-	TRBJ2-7	CSASLGGGLSYEQYF	TGCAGTGCTAGTTTAGGGGGCGGTTTATCCTACGAGCAGTACTTC
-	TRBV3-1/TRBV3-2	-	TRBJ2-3	CASSQAAGRDTQYF	TGTGCCAGCAGCCAAGCGGCTGGGAGAGATACGCAGTATTTT
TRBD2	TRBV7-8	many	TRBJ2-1	CASSSLNGGEQFF	TGTGCCAGCAGCTCCCTGAACGGGGGGGAGCAGTTCTTC
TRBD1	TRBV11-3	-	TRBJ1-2	CASSYRGGGGYTF	TGTGCCAGCAGCTACAGGGGGGGAGGAGGCTACACCTTC
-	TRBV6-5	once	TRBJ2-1	CASRTGSSYNEQFF	TGTGCCAGCAGAACAGGGAGCTCCTACAATGAGCAGTTCTTC
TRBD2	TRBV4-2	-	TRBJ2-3	CASSQDPSGRGSTDTQYF	TGTGCCAGCAGCCAAGATCCTAGCGGGAGAGGGAGCACAGATACGCAGTATTTT
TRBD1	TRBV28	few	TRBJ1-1	CASSRSLGTGDNTEAFF	TGTGCCAGCAGTCGTAGTTTGGGGACAGGGGACAACACTGAAGCTTTCTTT
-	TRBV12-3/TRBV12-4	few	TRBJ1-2	CASSLAAGYTF	TGTGCCAGCAGTTTAGCGGCCGGCTACACCTTC
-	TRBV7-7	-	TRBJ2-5	CASSPGVGETQYF	TGTGCTAGCAGCCCAGGGGTGGGAGAGACCCAGTACTTC
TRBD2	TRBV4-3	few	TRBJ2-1	CASSQDPYKRESVYNEQFF	TGCGCCAGCAGCCAAGATCCCTATAAGCGGGAGTCGGTGTACAATGAGCAGTTCTTC
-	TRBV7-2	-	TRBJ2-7	CASSLTGDETQYF	TGTGCCAGCAGCTTGACAGGTGATGAGACACAGTACTTC
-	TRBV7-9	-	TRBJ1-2	CASSWGDIGDGYTF	TGTGCCAGCAGCTGGGGGGATATCGGGGATGGCTACACCTTC
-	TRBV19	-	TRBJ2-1	CASSNAEAYNEQFF	TGTGCCAGTAGTAATGCGGAGGCCTACAATGAGCAGTTCTTC
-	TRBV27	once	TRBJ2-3	CASSLAEGTDTQYF	TGTGCCAGCAGTTTGGCTGAGGGCACAGATACGCAGTATTTT
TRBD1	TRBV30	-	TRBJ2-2	CAWRAGQDTGELFF	TGTGCCTGGAGGGCGGGACAGGACACCGGGGAGCTGTTTTTT
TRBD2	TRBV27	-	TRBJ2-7	CASREIAGASYEQYF	TGTGCCAGCAGGGAAATAGCGGGAGCTTCCTACGAGCAGTACTTC
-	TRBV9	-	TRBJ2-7	CASSVDQGGEQYF	TGTGCCAGCAGCGTAGATCAGGGAGGCGAGCAGTACTTC